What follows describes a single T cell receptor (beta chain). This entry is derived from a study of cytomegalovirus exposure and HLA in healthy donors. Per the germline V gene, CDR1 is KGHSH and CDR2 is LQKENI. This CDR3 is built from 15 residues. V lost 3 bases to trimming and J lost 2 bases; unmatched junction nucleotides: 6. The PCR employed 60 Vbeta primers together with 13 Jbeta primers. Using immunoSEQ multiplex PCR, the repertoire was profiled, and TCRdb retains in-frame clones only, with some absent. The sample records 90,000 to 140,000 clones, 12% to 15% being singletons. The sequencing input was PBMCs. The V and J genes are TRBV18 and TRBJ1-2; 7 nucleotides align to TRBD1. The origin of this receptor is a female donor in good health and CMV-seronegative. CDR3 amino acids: CASSPTGQANYGYTF. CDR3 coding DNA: TGTGCCAGCTCACCCACTGGACAGGCGAACTATGGCTACACCTTC.